The rows below give T cell receptor beta chains drawn from one sample of a study of CD8+ T cells in alopecia areata. Some clones are missing from TCRdb's copy, which holds only in-frame ones; the method was immunoSEQ multiplex PCR. The table lists more than 95,000 clones, around two fifths of them singletons. The sequencing sample was made of CD4+ T cells sorted from blood. These receptors were collected from a human donor with alopecia areata. Both conserved end residues are part of each CDR3. Each record gives: D gene, clone size, V gene, J gene, CDR3 protein, CDR3 DNA. D genes are given only for firm matches. Size tells how often a clone was seen (once, few, many) or the class of an expanded clone, and some rows leave it out.

-,once,TRBV20-1,TRBJ1-2,CSAGPLQSYTF,TGCAGTGCTGGACCTTTACAGAGCTACACCTTC
-,few,TRBV5-4,TRBJ2-7,CASSFMGGRGEQYF,TGTGCCAGCAGCTTTATGGGGGGCAGGGGCGAGCAGTACTTC
TRBD2,-,TRBV6-6,TRBJ2-1,CASQLGRFGYNEQFF,TGTGCCAGCCAGCTCGGGAGGTTTGGGTACAATGAGCAGTTCTTC
TRBD1,-,TRBV9,TRBJ1-5,CASSAGQGSLGNQPQHF,TGTGCCAGCAGCGCAGGACAGGGAAGTTTGGGCAATCAGCCCCAGCATTTT
-,-,TRBV7-2,TRBJ2-7,CASSPKNYEQYF,TGTGCCAGCAGCCCCAAGAACTACGAGCAGTACTTC
TRBD1,-,TRBV7-9,TRBJ2-7,CASSRDRVHYEQYF,TGTGCCAGCTCCCGGGACAGGGTGCACTACGAGCAGTACTTC
-,few,TRBV5-1,TRBJ2-5,CASSLALGAGETQYF,TGCGCCAGCAGCTTGGCCTTGGGGGCCGGGGAGACCCAGTACTTC
-,-,TRBV2,TRBJ2-5,CASSEVGGSQETQYF,TGTGCCAGCAGTGAAGTGGGGGGTAGTCAAGAGACCCAGTACTTC
-,-,TRBV4-1,TRBJ2-1,CASSHLVRAHNEQFF,TGCGCCAGCAGCCACCTCGTTCGGGCCCACAATGAGCAGTTCTTC
TRBD2,-,TRBV7-3,TRBJ2-7,CASSPGLAGAEQYF,TGTGCCAGCAGCCCCGGACTAGCGGGAGCCGAGCAGTACTTC
TRBD2,-,TRBV5-1,TRBJ2-3,CASSLELAGFTDTQYF,TGCGCCAGCAGCTTGGAACTAGCGGGATTCACAGATACGCAGTATTTT
-,-,TRBV29-1,TRBJ2-3,CSVEEGAADTQYF,TGCAGCGTTGAAGAGGGCGCAGCGGATACGCAGTATTTT
TRBD2,-,TRBV6-1,TRBJ2-2,CASRREDTGELFF,TGTGCCAGCAGGCGGGAGGATACCGGGGAGCTGTTTTTT
-,few,TRBV20-1,TRBJ2-1,CSASKDEQFF,TGCAGTGCTAGTAAGGATGAGCAGTTCTTC
TRBD2,-,TRBV29-1,TRBJ2-5,CSVARGGETQYF,TGCAGCGTTGCGCGGGGGGGAGAGACCCAGTACTTC
TRBD2,-,TRBV5-1,TRBJ2-2,CASSSTSGGLTGELFF,TGCGCCAGCAGCTCTACTAGCGGGGGGTTAACCGGGGAGCTGTTTTTT
-,few,TRBV14,TRBJ2-5,CASSRIQWYPEDF,TGTGCCAGCAGCCGTATTCAATGGTACCCCGAAGACTTC
-,few,TRBV18,TRBJ2-5,CASSPERGPGETQYF,TGTGCCAGCTCACCTGAGAGGGGCCCAGGGGAGACCCAGTACTTC
TRBD1,few,TRBV15,TRBJ2-3,CATSQGGRADTQYF,TGTGCCACCTCACAGGGGGGTCGTGCAGATACGCAGTATTTT
TRBD2,-,TRBV9,TRBJ2-2,CASSVRAGVTSGELFF,TGTGCCAGCAGCGTAAGAGCGGGAGTGACGTCCGGGGAGCTGTTTTTT
TRBD1,once,TRBV5-4,TRBJ2-1,CASSLSAGQGAYEQFF,TGTGCCAGCAGCCTAAGTGCGGGACAGGGAGCTTATGAGCAGTTCTTC
-,-,TRBV2,TRBJ1-5,CASSDGNQPQHF,TGTGCCAGCAGTGACGGGAATCAGCCCCAGCATTTT
TRBD1,-,TRBV29-1,TRBJ1-2,CSVGRSTRWGQGSSGYTF,TGCAGCGTTGGTCGTTCCACCAGATGGGGACAGGGCTCGAGTGGCTACACCTTC
-,-,TRBV2,TRBJ1-2,CASSEGPGRYGYTF,TGTGCCAGCAGTGAAGGCCCCGGGCGCTATGGCTACACCTTC
TRBD2,few,TRBV7-2,TRBJ2-1,CASSFERGPSNEQFF,TGTGCCAGCAGCTTTGAGCGGGGGCCTTCCAATGAGCAGTTCTTC
-,few,TRBV6-6,TRBJ2-5,CASFDPGFVETQYF,TGTGCCAGCTTCGACCCAGGGTTTGTAGAGACCCAGTACTTC
-,-,TRBV7-9,TRBJ2-1,CASLGGSRNEQFF,TGTGCCAGCCTCGGGGGCTCTAGGAATGAGCAGTTCTTC
-,few,TRBV7-2,TRBJ2-7,CASSLIRSYEQYF,TGTGCCAGCAGCTTAATCCGTTCCTACGAGCAGTACTTC
-,-,TRBV5-5,TRBJ1-6,CASSLDRGRNLYSPLHF,TGTGCCAGCAGCTTGGATCGGGGACGGAATCTCTATTCACCCCTCCACTTT
-,-,TRBV29-1,TRBJ2-3,CSVRGGSTDTQYF,TGCAGCGTTCGGGGCGGGAGCACAGATACGCAGTATTTT
-,-,TRBV25-1,TRBJ1-2,CASSEPPYGYTF,TGTGCCAGCAGTGAACCCCCCTATGGCTACACCTTC
-,few,TRBV29-1,TRBJ2-3,CSVLGQITSDTQYF,TGCAGCGTACTTGGACAGATTACTTCAGATACGCAGTATTTT
TRBD2,few,TRBV29-1,TRBJ2-5,CSVGLTSELQETQYF,TGCAGCGTTGGATTAACTAGCGAACTCCAAGAGACCCAGTACTTC
-,few,TRBV7-2,TRBJ2-3,CASNTGPVRTDTQYF,TGTGCCAGCAACACGGGACCCGTGAGGACAGATACGCAGTATTTT
-,-,TRBV23-1,TRBJ1-5,CASSQSEQSGPPQHF,TGCGCCAGCAGTCAATCGGAACAGTCAGGCCCGCCCCAGCATTTT
TRBD1,few,TRBV6-6,TRBJ2-7,CASSSRDRNYEQYF,TGTGCCAGCAGTTCCCGGGACAGGAATTACGAGCAGTACTTC
TRBD2,-,TRBV10-3,TRBJ2-5,CAISESPLAGGQETQYF,TGTGCCATCAGTGAGTCCCCTCTAGCGGGAGGGCAAGAGACCCAGTACTTC
-,-,TRBV29-1,TRBJ1-1,CSVEFAGWNTEAFF,TGCAGCGTTGAATTCGCCGGCTGGAACACTGAAGCTTTCTTT
-,-,TRBV29-1,TRBJ2-3,CSAGEGADTQYF,TGCAGCGCTGGAGAGGGGGCAGATACGCAGTATTTT
-,-,TRBV4-1,TRBJ1-2,CASSQDQTSPQSYTF,TGCGCCAGCAGCCAAGATCAGACATCCCCTCAGAGCTACACCTTC
-,-,TRBV5-1,TRBJ2-1,CASSSGTLKKEQFF,TGCGCCAGCAGCTCCGGGACTCTAAAGAAGGAGCAGTTCTTC
TRBD1,-,TRBV2,TRBJ2-5,CASGGTGQETQYF,TGTGCCAGTGGTGGGACAGGGCAAGAGACCCAGTACTTC
-,-,TRBV29-1,TRBJ2-1,CSVVVSSLEQFF,TGCAGCGTTGTAGTCTCCAGTCTTGAGCAGTTCTTC
-,few,TRBV29-1,TRBJ2-3,CSARRGVGTDTQYF,TGCAGCGCTCGGCGGGGAGTAGGCACAGATACGCAGTATTTT